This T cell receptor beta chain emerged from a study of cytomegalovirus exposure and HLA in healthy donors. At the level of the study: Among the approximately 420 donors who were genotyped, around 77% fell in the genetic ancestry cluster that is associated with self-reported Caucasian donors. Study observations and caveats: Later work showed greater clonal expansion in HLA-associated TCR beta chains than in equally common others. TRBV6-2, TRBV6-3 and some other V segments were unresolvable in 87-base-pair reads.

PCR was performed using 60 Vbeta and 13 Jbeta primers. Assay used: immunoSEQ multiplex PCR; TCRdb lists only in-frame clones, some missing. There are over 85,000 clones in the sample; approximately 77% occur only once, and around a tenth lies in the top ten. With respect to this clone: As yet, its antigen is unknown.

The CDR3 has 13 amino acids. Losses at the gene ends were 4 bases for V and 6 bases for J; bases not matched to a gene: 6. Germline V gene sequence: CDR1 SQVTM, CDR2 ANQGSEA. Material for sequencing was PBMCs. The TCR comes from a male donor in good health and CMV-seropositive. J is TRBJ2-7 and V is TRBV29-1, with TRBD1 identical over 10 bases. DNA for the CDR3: TGCAGCGTTGGGGACAGGGGTTCAGGCGAGCAGTACTTC. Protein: CSVGDRGSGEQYF.